This T cell receptor beta chain was recovered during a study of cytomegalovirus exposure and HLA in healthy donors. 13 Jbeta primers and 60 Vbeta primers were used for the PCR. Clones were sequenced by immunoSEQ multiplex PCR, and TCRdb holds only the in-frame ones, with some missing. The sample lists about 140,000 clones; 79% were seen once. The origin of this receptor is a man younger than 35 in good health and CMV-seronegative. The source material was PBMCs.

In DNA, the CDR3 is TGTGCCAGCAGTTCACGACAGGGAACGCACAATGAGCAGTTCTTC. Protein product: CASSSRQGTHNEQFF. This sequence joins TRBV2 and TRBJ2-1; 7 bases agree with TRBD1. CDR1 and CDR2 (germline): SNHLY, FYNNEI. V was pared by 5 bases and J by 5 bases, with 9 bases of the junction left unmatched. This CDR3 contains 15 residues.